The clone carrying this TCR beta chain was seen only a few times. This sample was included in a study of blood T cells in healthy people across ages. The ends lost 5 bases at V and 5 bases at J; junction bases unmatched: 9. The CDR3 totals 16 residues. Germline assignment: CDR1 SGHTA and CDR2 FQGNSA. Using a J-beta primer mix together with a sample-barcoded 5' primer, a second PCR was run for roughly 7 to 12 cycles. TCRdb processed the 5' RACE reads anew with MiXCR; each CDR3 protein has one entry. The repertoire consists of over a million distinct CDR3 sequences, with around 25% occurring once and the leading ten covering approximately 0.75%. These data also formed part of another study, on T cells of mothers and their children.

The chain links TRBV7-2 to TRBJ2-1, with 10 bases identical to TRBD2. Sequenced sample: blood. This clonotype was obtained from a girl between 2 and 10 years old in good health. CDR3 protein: CASSLLGLARDNEQFF. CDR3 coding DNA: TGTGCCAGCAGCCTATTGGGACTAGCGAGGGACAATGAGCAGTTCTTC. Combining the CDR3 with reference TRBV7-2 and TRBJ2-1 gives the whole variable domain GAGVSQSPSNKVTEKGKDVELRCDPISGHTALYWYRQSLGQGLEFLIYFQGNSAPDKSGLPSDRFSAERTGGSVSTLTIQRTQQEDSAVYLCASSLLGLARDNEQFFGPGTRLTVL.